Reported below is one T cell receptor (beta chain). This receptor's antigen is unknown. Base qualities are missing; no much larger clone stands one base away. Deletion took 3 bases off V and 0 bases off J, with a span of 11 bases between the germline ends. The germline V gene encodes CDR1 SGHTA and CDR2 FQGNSA. The CDR3 starts with the cysteine, ends with the phenylalanine, and has 16 residues. Only CDR3 DNA remains: 48 bases, in frame from the first base. The sample's time point, from its label and the paper: about 28 days (+/-7) after the second vaccine dose. AZD1222 recipients with second doses at about 4 weeks or about 12 weeks were pooled, because spike-specific TCR depth and breadth did not differ between schedules. Samples from vaccinated people were obtained from the UK trials COV001 and COV002, which included a single-blind randomized controlled phase 2/3 trial of AZD1222 (ChAdOx1 nCoV-19) in healthy adults. For TCRbeta chain sequencing, PBMC samples were collected from trial participants at day 0 and at day 28 after the second dose.

The CDR3 regions of human TCRbeta chains were subjected to immunosequencing. Per the source publication's procedure: TCRs in the repertoires were matched against a reference library of SARS-CoV-2-specific TCRs that had been generated with the MIRA antigen-specificity platform. Breadth was defined as the fraction of unique TCRs that were SARS-CoV-2-associated, and depth was defined as the fraction of total T cells that were SARS-CoV-2-associated. Using the MIRA data, each spike-specific TCR was mapped to the spike region that the TCR reacts to and placed in a CD4 or CD8 class. Log10-transformed breadth and depth values were compared by one-way ANOVA with Sidak's multiple comparisons tests. TCRdb's version of the immuneACCESS table is confined to in-frame rearrangements and falls short of the full clone set. An unresolved V gene accounts for under half of the shortfall where checked; the remainder is of unknown origin. That table gives V, J and clone size, and the DNA gave D and trimming. In all, the sample holds approximately 80,000 clones, and 70% to 90% of those were seen once. The ten largest clones capture roughly 3.1% of the sample.

This sample was taken from a study of T cell responses to AZD1222 COVID-19 vaccine (dated by TCRdb to 2020 to 2023). About the investigation overall: TCR sequencing was performed for 230 to 250 trial participants, of whom 207 were given two doses of AZD1222 and around 26 were given two doses of MenACWY control vaccine. Trial participants were enrolled into age subgroups of 18-55, 56-69 and 70-plus years, which contained approximately 150, 30 and 60 TCR-sequenced participants, respectively. What the work shows at the level of the full study, not this receptor alone: Most participants were white British and females outnumbered males, and the authors suggested that clonal diversity may have been underestimated. Because no day 14 peak-response samples were available, the repertoires could be characterized only after the peak T cell response. Conclusions about previously exposed vaccinees are limited because only a handful of AZD1222 recipients were SARS-CoV-2 seropositive at baseline. After two AZD1222 doses, both the breadth and the depth of spike-specific TCRs were significantly higher than at day 0 and than in MenACWY recipients. Vaccine-associated CD4 TCRs spanned the whole spike protein, with dominant responses in regions 160-218 and 743-854. In the small 56-69-year group, the increase in depth fell short of significance, most likely because of low power. Reportedly, almost half of the unique spike-specific TCRs recognized epitopes lying outside the regions that are mutated in the B.1.351 and B.1.1.7 variants.

The specimen comprised peripheral blood, sampled 28 days after the second AZD1222 dose. The source is an adult who received the AZD1222 COVID-19 vaccine. In this chain, TRBV7-2 is recombined with TRBJ1-4; confidence is insufficient to name the D gene. The DNA sequence follows: TGTGCCAGCAGCTTTACCCCGACACCAACTAATGAAAAACTGTTTTTT. This is translated as CASSFTPTPTNEKLFF.